The T cell receptor beta chain under discussion was sequenced for a study of blood T cells in healthy people across ages. Whole-study findings and limits: The fall in TCR beta diversity per million T cells was roughly linear with age.

About this clonotype itself: Its antigen remains unknown.

A sample-barcoded 5' primer and a J-beta primer mix were used in a second PCR of about 6 to 11 cycles. Each CDR3 protein is one row after TCRdb ran MiXCR on the 5' RACE reads. The sample has some 640,000 distinct CDR3 sequences, about 52% seen once. Every sample had a minimum of 7 million PBMCs isolated. This CDR3 is 16 amino acids long. V was clipped by 6 bases and J by 1 base, with 15 bases between them. Germline CDR1 reads ENHRY; CDR2 reads SYGVKD. The clonotype comes from a woman aged 55-69 years in good health. This chain links TRBV10-3 with TRBJ1-4; a weak D match, TRBD1 (5 bases). Material for sequencing was blood. CDR3 sequence (DNA): TGTGCCATCAGCCCCTTTTTGGGGGGAACTAATGAAAAACTGTTTTTT. Its protein product is CAISPFLGGTNEKLFF.